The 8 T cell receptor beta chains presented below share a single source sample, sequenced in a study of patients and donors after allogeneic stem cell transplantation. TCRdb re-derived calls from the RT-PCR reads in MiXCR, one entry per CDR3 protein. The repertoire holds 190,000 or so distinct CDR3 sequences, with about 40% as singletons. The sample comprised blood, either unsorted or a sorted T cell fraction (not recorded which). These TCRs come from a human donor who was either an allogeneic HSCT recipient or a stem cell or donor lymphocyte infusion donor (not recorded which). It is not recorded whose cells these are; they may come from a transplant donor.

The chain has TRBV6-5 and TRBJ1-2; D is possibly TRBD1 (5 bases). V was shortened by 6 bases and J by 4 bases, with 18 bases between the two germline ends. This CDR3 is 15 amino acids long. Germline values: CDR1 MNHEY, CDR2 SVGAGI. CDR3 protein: CASSRGASGPYGYTF. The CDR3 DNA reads TGTGCCAGCAGCAGAGGTGCTTCGGGACCCTATGGCTACACCTTC.

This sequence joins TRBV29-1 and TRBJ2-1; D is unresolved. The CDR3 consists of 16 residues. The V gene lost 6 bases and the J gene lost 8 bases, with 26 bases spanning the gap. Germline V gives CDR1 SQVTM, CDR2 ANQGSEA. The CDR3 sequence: CSVERSMGRKGDEQFF. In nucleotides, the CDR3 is TGCAGCGTAGAGAGGTCTATGGGCCGCAAGGGCGATGAGCAGTTCTTC.

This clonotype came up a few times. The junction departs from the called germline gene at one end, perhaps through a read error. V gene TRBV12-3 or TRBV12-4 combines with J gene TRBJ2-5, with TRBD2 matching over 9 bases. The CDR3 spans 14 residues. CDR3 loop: CASSVAGVGETQYF. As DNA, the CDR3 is TGTGCCAGCAGTGTAGCGGGAGTGGGGGAGACCCAGTACTTC.

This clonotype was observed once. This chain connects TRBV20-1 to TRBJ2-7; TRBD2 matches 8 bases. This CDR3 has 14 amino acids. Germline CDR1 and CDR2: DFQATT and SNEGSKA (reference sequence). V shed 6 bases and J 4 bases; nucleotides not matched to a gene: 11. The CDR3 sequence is CSAPGGLAGYEQYF. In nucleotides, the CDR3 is TGCAGTGCCCCGGGGGGGTTAGCGGGGTACGAGCAGTACTTC.

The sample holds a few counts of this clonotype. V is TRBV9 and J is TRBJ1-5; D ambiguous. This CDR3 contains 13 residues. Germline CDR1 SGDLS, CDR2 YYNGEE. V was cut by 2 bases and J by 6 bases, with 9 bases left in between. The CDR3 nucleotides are TGTGCCAGCAGCGTCGGAGTATCTCAGCCCCAGCATTTT. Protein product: CASSVGVSQPQHF.

The CDR3 DNA reads TGTGCCAGCAGCCGCAAAGCATCGGGGAACACCGGGGAGCTGTTTTTT. Translated: CASSRKASGNTGELFF. The chain employs TRBV16 and TRBJ2-2; D is uncertain. Trimming pared 4 bases from V and 1 base from J, leaving 13 bases between. There are 16 residues in the CDR3. From germline, CDR1 is KGHSY and CDR2 FQNENV.

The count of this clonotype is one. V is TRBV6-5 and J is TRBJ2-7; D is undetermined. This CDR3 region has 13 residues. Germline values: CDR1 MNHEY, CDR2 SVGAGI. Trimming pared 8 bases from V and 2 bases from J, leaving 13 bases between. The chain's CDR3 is CASARIAPYEQYF. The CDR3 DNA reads TGTGCCAGCGCAAGGATCGCTCCCTACGAGCAGTACTTC.

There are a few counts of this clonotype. CDR3 in DNA: TGTGCCTGGAGTCGACTAGCGAGACCCTACGAGCAGTACTTC. Translating it yields CAWSRLARPYEQYF. This chain links TRBV30 with TRBJ2-7; 8 nucleotides line up with TRBD2. The CDR3 is made up of 14 amino acids. Germline values: CDR1 GTSNPN, CDR2 SVGIG (reference sequence). V lost 2 bases to trimming and J lost 2 bases; unmatched junction nucleotides: 5.